A selection of T cell receptor beta chains follows, all from one sample in a study of OX40 agonist ivuxolimab in advanced cancers. Sequencing was performed with immunoSEQ multiplex PCR; in TCRdb, only in-frame clones are kept and a portion is missing. Among approximately 130,000 clones listed, about 93% were seen once. Here the sequenced sample was CD4+ or CD8+ T cells sorted from blood, taken in a trial of the OX40 agonist ivuxolimab. The receptors were gathered from an adult with an advanced solid tumor such as melanoma, head and neck, liver or kidney cancer. CDR3s include the opening cysteine and the closing phenylalanine or tryptophan. Fields, in order: clone size, CDR3 length, D gene, J gene, V gene, CDR3 protein, CDR3 DNA. A D gene is named only where the DNA matches it firmly. Only part of the rows carry a size: once, few, many, or a class if the clone is expanded.

NA	16	NA	TRBJ2-1	TRBV7-3	CASSWRGSPRNNEQFF	TGTGCCAGCAGCTGGCGGGGCTCCCCTAGGAACAATGAGCAGTTCTTC
NA	15	NA	TRBJ2-1	TRBV5-1	CASSLWGSSYNEQFF	TGCGCCAGCAGCTTGTGGGGGAGCTCCTACAATGAGCAGTTCTTC
NA	19	NA	TRBJ2-5	TRBV13	CASSPQGVYGTRAQETQYF	TGTGCCAGCAGCCCCCAGGGAGTGTATGGTACCCGCGCCCAAGAGACCCAGTACTTC
NA	14	NA	TRBJ1-6	TRBV18	CASSPGNSEVALHF	TGTGCCAGCTCACCGGGGAACAGCGAGGTGGCCCTCCACTTT
once	14	NA	TRBJ2-3	TRBV11-2	CASSPDFYTDTQYF	TGTGCCAGCAGCCCGGACTTTTACACAGATACGCAGTATTTT
NA	14	TRBD1	TRBJ2-3	TRBV29-1	CSVAPGGRADTQYF	TGCAGCGTCGCCCCAGGGGGCCGCGCAGATACGCAGTATTTT
NA	14	TRBD1	TRBJ2-7	TRBV10-3	CASSFGTGTYEQYF	TGTGCCAGCAGTTTTGGGACAGGGACCTACGAGCAGTACTTC
NA	16	NA	TRBJ1-3	TRBV7-2	CASSSDGRSSGNTIYF	TGTGCCAGCAGCTCGGACGGGCGTTCCTCTGGAAACACCATATATTTT
NA	15	NA	TRBJ2-1	TRBV11-3	CASSLGHGGGNEQFF	TGTGCCAGCAGCTTAGGCCATGGCGGCGGCAATGAGCAGTTCTTC
once	11	NA	TRBJ2-2	TRBV5-1	CASSLPGELFF	TGCGCCAGCAGCTTACCCGGGGAGCTGTTTTTT
NA	19	NA	TRBJ2-2	TRBV11-2	CASSLGAPDMDGNTGELFF	TGTGCCAGCAGCTTAGGGGCTCCCGACATGGACGGTAACACCGGGGAGCTGTTTTTT
NA	12	NA	TRBJ1-1	TRBV6-6	CASSYHGAEAFF	TGTGCCAGCAGTTACCATGGGGCTGAAGCTTTCTTT
NA	15	NA	TRBJ2-2	TRBV7-7	CASSRNPGATGELFF	TGTGCCAGCAGTCGCAACCCAGGGGCCACCGGGGAGCTGTTTTTT
NA	13	TRBD1	TRBJ1-2	TRBV6-5	CASRPGQLLGYTF	TGTGCCAGCAGGCCGGGACAGTTACTGGGCTACACCTTC
NA	14	TRBD2	TRBJ2-7	TRBV9	CASSVGGTTYEQYF	TGTGCCAGCAGCGTAGGAGGGACTACGTACGAGCAGTACTTC
once	15	NA	TRBJ1-2	TRBV6-5	CASSRAGSWDYGYTF	TGTGCCAGCAGTCGAGCAGGGTCTTGGGACTATGGCTACACCTTC
NA	15	TRBD1	TRBJ2-5	TRBV15	CATSSIGTAQETQYF	TGTGCCACCAGCAGTATTGGGACAGCCCAAGAGACCCAGTACTTC